This TCR beta chain was sequenced in a study of T-cell memory formation after mild COVID-19. Whole-study findings and limits: Pre-infection memory carried some responding clones, suggesting that cross-reactive memory joined.

MiXCR was run by TCRdb on the 5' RACE reads, yielding one entry per CDR3 protein. The table has almost 250,000 distinct CDR3 sequences, roughly 15% seen once; the top ten hold 2.1%. The length of the CDR3 is 14 residues. The V gene's germline CDR1 is SGHNT and CDR2 YYREEE (reference sequence). The V end lost 4 bases, the J end lost 8 bases, and 15 bases lay between the germline ends. Concerning this clonotype: Its antigen is not known.

Material: PBMCs or a T cell subset sorted from them (not recorded which). V usage is TRBV5-4 and J usage is TRBJ2-2; D call uncertain. This clonotype was obtained from an adult woman who had mild COVID-19 (a few samples of this study predate the infection). Cell type and time point are not known. The DNA for the CDR3 is TGTGCCAGCAGCCACAAGGGCGGCCTGGGGGAGCTGTTTTTT. As protein: CASSHKGGLGELFF. The complete variable domain, with remaining parts taken from reference TRBV5-4 and TRBJ2-2, reads ETGVTQSPTHLIKTRGQQVTLRCSSQSGHNTVSWYQQALGQGPQFIFQYYREEENGRGNFPPRFSGLQFPNYSSELNVNALELDDSALYLCASSHKGGLGELFFGEGSRLTVL.